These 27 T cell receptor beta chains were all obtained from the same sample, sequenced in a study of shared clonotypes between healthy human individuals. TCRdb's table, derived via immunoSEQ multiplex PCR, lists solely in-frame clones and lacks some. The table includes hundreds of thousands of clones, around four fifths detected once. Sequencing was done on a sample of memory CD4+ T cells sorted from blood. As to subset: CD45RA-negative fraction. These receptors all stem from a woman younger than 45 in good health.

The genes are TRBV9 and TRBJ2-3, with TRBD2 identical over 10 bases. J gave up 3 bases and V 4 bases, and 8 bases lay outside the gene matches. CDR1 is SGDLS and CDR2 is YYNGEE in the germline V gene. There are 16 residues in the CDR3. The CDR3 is CASSPDSLAGTDTQYF. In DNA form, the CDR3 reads TGTGCCAGCAGCCCCGACTCACTAGCGGGAACAGATACGCAGTATTTT.

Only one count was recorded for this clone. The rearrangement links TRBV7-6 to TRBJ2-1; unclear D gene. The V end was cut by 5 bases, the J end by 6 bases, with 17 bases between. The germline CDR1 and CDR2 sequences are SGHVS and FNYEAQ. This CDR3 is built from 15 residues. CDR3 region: CASSKFPKGSNEQFF. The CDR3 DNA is TGTGCCAGCAGCAAATTCCCCAAGGGATCCAATGAGCAGTTCTTC.

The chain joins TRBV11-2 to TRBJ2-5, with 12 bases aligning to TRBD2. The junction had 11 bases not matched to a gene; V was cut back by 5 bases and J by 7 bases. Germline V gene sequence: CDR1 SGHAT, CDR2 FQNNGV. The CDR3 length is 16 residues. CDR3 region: CASSPSGRGFGGTQYF. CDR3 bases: TGTGCCAGCAGCCCTAGCGGGAGGGGGTTTGGAGGGACCCAGTACTTC.

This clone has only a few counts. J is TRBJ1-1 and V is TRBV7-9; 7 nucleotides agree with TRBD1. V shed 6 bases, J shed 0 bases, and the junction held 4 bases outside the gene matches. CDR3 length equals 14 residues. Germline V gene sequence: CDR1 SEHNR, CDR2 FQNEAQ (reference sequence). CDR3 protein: CASSPDRMNTEAFF. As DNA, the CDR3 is TGTGCCAGCAGTCCGGACAGGATGAACACTGAAGCTTTCTTT.

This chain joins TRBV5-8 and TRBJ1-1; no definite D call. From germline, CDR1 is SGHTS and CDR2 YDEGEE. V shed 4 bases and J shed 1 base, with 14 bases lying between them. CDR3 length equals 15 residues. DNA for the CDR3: TGTGCCAGCAGCAACTACGTGCGTCCGAACACTGAAGCTTTCTTT. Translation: CASSNYVRPNTEAFF.

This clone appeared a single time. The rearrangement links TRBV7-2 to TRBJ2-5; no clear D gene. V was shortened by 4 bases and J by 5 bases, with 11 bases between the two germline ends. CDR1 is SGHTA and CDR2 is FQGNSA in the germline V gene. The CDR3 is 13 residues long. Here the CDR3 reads CASSSDRFETQYF. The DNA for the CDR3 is TGTGCCAGCAGCTCGGATAGGTTTGAGACCCAGTACTTC.

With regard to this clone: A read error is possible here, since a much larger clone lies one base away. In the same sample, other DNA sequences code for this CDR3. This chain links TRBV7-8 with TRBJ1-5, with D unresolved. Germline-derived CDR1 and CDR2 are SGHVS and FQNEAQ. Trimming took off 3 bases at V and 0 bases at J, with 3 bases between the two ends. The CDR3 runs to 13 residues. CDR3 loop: CASSFDSNQPQHF. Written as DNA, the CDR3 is TGTGCCAGCAGCTTCGATAGCAATCAGCCCCAGCATTTT.

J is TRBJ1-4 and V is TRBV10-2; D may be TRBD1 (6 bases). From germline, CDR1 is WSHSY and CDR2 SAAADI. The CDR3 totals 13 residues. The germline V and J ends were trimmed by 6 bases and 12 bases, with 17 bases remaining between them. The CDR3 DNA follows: TGCGCCAGCAGGGACAGCGCCCGAAGGGAACTGTTTTTT. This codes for CASRDSARRELFF.

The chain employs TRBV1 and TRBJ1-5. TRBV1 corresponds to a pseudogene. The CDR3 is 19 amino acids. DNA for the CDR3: TGCACCAGCAGCCATATCCCCTCGCGACTCGGCTATAGCAATCAGCCCCAGCATTTT. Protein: CTSSHIPSRLGYSNQPQHF.

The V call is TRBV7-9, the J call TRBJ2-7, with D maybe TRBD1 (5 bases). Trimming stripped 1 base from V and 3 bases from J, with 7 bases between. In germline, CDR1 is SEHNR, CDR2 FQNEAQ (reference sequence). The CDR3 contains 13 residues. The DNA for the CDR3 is TGTGCCAGCAGCTTAGGACAGTTCTACGAGCAGTACTTC. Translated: CASSLGQFYEQYF.

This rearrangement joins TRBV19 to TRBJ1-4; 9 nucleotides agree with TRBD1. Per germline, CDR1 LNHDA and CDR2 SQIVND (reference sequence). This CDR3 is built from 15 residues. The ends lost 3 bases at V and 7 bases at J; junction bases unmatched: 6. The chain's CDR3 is CASSIGQGWSEKLFF. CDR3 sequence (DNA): TGTGCCAGTAGTATCGGACAGGGGTGGAGTGAAAAACTGTTTTTT.

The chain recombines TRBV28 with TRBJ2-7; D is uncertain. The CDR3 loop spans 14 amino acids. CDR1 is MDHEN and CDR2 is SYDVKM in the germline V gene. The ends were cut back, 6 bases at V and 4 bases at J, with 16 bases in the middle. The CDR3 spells CASSYRGRVYEQYF. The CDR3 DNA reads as TGTGCCAGCAGCTATCGTGGAAGGGTTTACGAGCAGTACTTC.

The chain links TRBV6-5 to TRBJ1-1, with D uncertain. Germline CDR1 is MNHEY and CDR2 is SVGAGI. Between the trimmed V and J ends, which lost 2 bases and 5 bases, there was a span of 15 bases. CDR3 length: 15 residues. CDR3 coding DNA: TGTGCCAGCAGTTACGAGGCCCGGGTACGGACTGAAGCTTTCTTT. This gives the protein CASSYEARVRTEAFF.

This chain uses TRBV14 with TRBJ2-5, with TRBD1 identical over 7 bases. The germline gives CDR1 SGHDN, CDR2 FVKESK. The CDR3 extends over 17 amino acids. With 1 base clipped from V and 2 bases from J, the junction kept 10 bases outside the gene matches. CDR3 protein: CASSQALGRGSQETQYF. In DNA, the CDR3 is TGTGCCAGCAGCCAAGCTTTGGGCAGGGGGTCACAAGAGACCCAGTACTTC.

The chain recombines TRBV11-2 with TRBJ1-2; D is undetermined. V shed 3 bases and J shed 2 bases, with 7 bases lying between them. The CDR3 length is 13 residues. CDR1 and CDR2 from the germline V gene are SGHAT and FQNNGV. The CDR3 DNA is TGTGCCAGCAGCTTTCTGGAAAACTATGGCTACACCTTC. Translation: CASSFLENYGYTF.

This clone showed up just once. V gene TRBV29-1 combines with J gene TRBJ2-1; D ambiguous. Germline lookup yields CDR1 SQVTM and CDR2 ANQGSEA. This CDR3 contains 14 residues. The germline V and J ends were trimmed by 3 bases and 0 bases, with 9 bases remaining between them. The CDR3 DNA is TGCAGCGTTGAGGCGAAGAGCTCCTACAATGAGCAGTTCTTC. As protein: CSVEAKSSYNEQFF.

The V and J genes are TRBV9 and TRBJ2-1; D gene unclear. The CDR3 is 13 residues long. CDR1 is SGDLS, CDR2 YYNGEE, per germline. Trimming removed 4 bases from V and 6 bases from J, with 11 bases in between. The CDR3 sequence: CASSLQLSNEQFF. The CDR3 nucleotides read TGTGCCAGCAGCCTTCAACTAAGCAATGAGCAGTTCTTC.

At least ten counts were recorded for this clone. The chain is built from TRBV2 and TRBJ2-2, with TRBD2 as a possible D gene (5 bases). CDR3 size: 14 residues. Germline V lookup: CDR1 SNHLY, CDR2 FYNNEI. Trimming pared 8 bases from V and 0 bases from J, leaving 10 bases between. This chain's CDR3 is CASGLSANTGELFF. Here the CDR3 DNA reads TGTGCCAGCGGACTGAGCGCGAACACCGGGGAGCTGTTTTTT.

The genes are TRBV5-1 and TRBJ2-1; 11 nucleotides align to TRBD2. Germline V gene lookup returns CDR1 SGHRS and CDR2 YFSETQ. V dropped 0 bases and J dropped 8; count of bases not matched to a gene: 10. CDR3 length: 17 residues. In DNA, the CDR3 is TGCGCCAGCAGCTTGGAAGCCCCTAGCGGGAGGCGCTATGAGCAGTTCTTC. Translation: CASSLEAPSGRRYEQFF.

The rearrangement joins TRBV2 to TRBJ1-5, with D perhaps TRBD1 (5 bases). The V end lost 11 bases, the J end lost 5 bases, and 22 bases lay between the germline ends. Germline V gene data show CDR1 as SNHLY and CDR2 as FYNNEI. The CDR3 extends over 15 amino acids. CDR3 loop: CASMRAGQGDQPQHF. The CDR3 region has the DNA TGTGCCTCAATGAGGGCGGGGCAGGGCGATCAGCCCCAGCATTTT.

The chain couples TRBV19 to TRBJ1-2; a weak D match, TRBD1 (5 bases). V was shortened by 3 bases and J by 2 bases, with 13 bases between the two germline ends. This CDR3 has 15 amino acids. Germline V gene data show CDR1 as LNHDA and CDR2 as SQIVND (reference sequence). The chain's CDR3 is CASSIEPGTNYGYTF. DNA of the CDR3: TGTGCCAGTAGTATCGAGCCGGGGACGAACTATGGCTACACCTTC.

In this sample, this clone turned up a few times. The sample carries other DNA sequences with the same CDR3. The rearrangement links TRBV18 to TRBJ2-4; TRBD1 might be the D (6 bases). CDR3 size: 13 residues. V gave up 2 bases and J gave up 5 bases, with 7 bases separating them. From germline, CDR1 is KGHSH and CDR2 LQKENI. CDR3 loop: CASSPRTENIQYF. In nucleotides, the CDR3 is TGTGCCAGCTCACCAAGGACAGAAAACATTCAGTACTTC.

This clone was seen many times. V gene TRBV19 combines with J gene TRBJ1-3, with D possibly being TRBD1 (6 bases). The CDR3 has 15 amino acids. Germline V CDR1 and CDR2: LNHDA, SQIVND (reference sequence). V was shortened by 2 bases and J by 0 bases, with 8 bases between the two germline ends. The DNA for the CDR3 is TGTGCCAGTAGTATATCGGGGGCCTCTGGAAACACCATATATTTT. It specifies CASSISGASGNTIYF.

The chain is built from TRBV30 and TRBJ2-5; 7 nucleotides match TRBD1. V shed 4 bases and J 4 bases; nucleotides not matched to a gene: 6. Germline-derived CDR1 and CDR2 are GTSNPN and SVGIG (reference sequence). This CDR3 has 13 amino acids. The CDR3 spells CAWTTGSAETQYF. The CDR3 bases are TGTGCCTGGACGACAGGGAGCGCAGAGACCCAGTACTTC.

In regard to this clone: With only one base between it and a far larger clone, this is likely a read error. CDR3 protein: CASSLNSEAFF. The CDR3 bases are TGTGCCAGCAGCCTTAACAGTGAAGCTTTCTTT. The rearrangement links TRBV7-9 to TRBJ1-1; D ambiguous. Germline-derived CDR1 and CDR2 are SEHNR and FQNEAQ (reference sequence). The CDR3 is 11 amino acids. The whole variable domain, filled in from reference TRBV7-9 and TRBJ1-1, reads DTGVSQNPRHKITKRGQNVTFRCDPISEHNRLYWYRQTLGQGPEFLTYFQNEAQLEKSRLLSDRFSAERPKGSFSTLEIQRTEQGDSAMYLCASSLNSEAFFGQGTRLTVV.

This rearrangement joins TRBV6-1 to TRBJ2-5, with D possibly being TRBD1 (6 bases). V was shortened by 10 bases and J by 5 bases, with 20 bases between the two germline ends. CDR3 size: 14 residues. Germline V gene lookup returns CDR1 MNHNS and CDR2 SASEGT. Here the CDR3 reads CATSRVMQGETQYF. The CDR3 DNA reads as TGTGCCACCTCACGAGTAATGCAGGGGGAGACCCAGTACTTC.

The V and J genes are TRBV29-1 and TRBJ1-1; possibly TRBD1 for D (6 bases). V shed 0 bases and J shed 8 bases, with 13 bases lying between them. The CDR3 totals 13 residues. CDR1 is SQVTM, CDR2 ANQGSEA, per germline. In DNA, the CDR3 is TGCAGCGTTGAAGAATCGGTAGGGGGGGAAGCTTTCTTT. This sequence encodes CSVEESVGGEAFF.